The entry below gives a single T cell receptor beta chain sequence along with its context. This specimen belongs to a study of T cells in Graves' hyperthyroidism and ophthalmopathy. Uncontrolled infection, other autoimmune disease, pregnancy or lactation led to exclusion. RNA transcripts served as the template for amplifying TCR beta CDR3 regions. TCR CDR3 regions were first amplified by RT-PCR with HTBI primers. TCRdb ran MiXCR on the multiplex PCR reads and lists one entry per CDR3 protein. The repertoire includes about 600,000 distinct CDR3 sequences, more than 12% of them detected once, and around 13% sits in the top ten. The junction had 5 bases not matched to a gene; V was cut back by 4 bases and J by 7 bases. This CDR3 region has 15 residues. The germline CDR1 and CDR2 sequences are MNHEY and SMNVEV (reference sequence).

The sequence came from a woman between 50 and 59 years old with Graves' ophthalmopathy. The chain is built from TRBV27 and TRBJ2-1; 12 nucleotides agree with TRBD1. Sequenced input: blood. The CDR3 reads CASSSGQGAGNEQFF. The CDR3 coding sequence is TGTGCCAGCAGTTCGGGACAGGGGGCGGGAAATGAGCAGTTCTTC.